This T cell receptor (beta chain) was found in a study of control samples from healthy donors and cancer patients. Only one count was recorded for this clone. The repertoire was sequenced with immunoSEQ multiplex PCR; TCRdb's copy has only in-frame clones and lacks some. The sample holds fewer than 200,000 clones, around 89% seen once. The V and J ends lost 5 bases and 2 bases respectively, with 6 bases between them. From germline, CDR1 is SGHRS and CDR2 YFSETQ. The CDR3 is made up of 12 amino acids. The sequence was collected from a woman between 50 and 59 years old in good health. The material sequenced was blood. The V and J genes are TRBV5-1 and TRBJ2-3; no clear D gene. The CDR3 DNA follows: TGCGCCAGCAGAGAGAACACAGATACGCAGTATTTT. Translation gives CASRENTDTQYF.